The clone carrying this T cell receptor beta chain was seen at least ten times. Its antigen remains unknown. TCRdb ran MiXCR on the 5' RACE reads and lists one entry per CDR3 protein. The repertoire consists of roughly 600,000 distinct CDR3 sequences, with about 20% occurring once and the leading ten covering 12%. The entry originates in a study of T-cell memory formation after mild COVID-19. At the level of the study: In these data, TCR clusters were largely donor specific. General study findings and limits: Some clones that responded were present in memory (sampled pre-infection), which suggests cross-reactive memory joined. CD4+ bias marked clones expanding day 15 to 37, unlike balanced contracting clones.

The TCR comes from an adult woman who had mild COVID-19 (a few samples of this study predate the infection). Cell type and time point are not known. The sequenced sample was PBMCs or a T cell subset sorted from them (not recorded which).

The CDR3 DNA reads TGTGCCAGCAGCCGGAGCCGGGACTACGTAGGGGAGCAGTACTTC. It yields the protein CASSRSRDYVGEQYF. This chain uses TRBV11-3 with TRBJ2-7, with 7 bases identical to TRBD2. Germline lookup yields CDR1 SGHNT and CDR2 YENEEA. V lost 5 bases, J lost 7 bases, and 14 bases stayed unmatched. This CDR3 region has 15 residues.